These 29 T cell receptor beta chains were all obtained from the same sample, sequenced in a study. TCRdb called the RT-PCR reads again in MiXCR, with one record for every CDR3 protein. The sample includes about 680,000 distinct CDR3 sequences, approximately 14% of them seen just once. The specimen sequenced was memory CD4+ T cells from blood. All receptors derive from a female donor in good health, serving as a healthy control.

The chain employs TRBV19 and TRBJ2-7, with D perhaps being TRBD1 or TRBD2 (5 bases each). The V and J ends lost 5 bases and 6 bases respectively, with 14 bases between them. The CDR3 contains 13 residues. Germline CDR1 LNHDA, CDR2 SQIVND (reference sequence). The DNA of the CDR3 is TGTGCCAGTAGTTGGGGGTCCCCCCGCGAGCAGTACTTC. It encodes CASSWGSPREQYF.

This clonotype appeared a few times. This rearrangement joins TRBV20-1 to TRBJ2-5; D call uncertain. The germline V gene encodes CDR1 DFQATT and CDR2 SNEGSKA (reference sequence). The length of the CDR3 is 12 residues. V dropped 4 bases and J dropped 7 bases, with 13 bases sitting between them. The CDR3 here is CSATNPIGTQYF. DNA for the CDR3: TGCAGTGCTACGAATCCTATCGGGACCCAGTACTTC.

There are a few counts of this clonotype. V usage is TRBV7-3 and J usage is TRBJ2-1; D gene ambiguous. Trimming pared 8 bases from V and 8 bases from J, leaving 22 bases between. The CDR3 sequence is 15 residues long. Germline loops: CDR1 SGHTA, CDR2 FQGTGA. CDR3 amino acids: CASGLQAISIHEQFF. The CDR3 DNA reads TGTGCCAGCGGGCTTCAGGCCATCAGTATACATGAGCAGTTCTTC.

This clonotype was counted at least ten times. CDR3 nucleotide sequence: TGTGCCAGCAGCCCGGGACTATCAGAGACCCAGTACTTC. Translating gives CASSPGLSETQYF. This chain links TRBV7-2 with TRBJ2-5; TRBD2 aligns across 7 bases. Losses at the gene ends were 5 bases for V and 4 bases for J; bases not matched to a gene: 4. Germline CDR1 SGHTA, CDR2 FQGNSA. The CDR3 spans 13 residues.

Remarks on this clonotype: A much larger clone sits a single nucleotide away, making a read error possible. The chain has TRBV6-6 and TRBJ2-5; D possibly corresponds to TRBD2 (6 bases). With 7 bases removed from V and 2 bases from J, the gap between germline ends came to 14 bases. Looked up from germline, CDR1 is MNHNY and CDR2 is SVGAGI (reference sequence). The CDR3 runs to 14 residues. CDR3 region: CASIAEALQETQYF. CDR3 DNA: TGTGCCAGCATAGCGGAGGCCCTTCAAGAGACCCAGTACTTC.

This clonotype was seen just once. The chain carries TRBV25-1 and TRBJ1-2, with 7 nucleotides matching TRBD1. The CDR3 consists of 13 residues. Germline trimming cut 9 bases from V and 5 bases from J; bases unmatched to any gene: 9. CDR1 is MGHDK and CDR2 is SYGVNS in the germline V gene. The DNA for the CDR3 is TGTGCCAGTAGGCGGACAGGTCCGTATGGCTACACCTTC. It is translated as CASRRTGPYGYTF.

This clonotype came up a few times. The chain carries TRBV5-1 and TRBJ2-1; D possibly corresponds to TRBD2 (6 bases). Trimming took off 5 bases at V and 8 bases at J, with 17 bases between the two ends. Germline V gene sequence: CDR1 SGHRS, CDR2 YFSETQ. The CDR3 has 14 amino acids. The CDR3 DNA follows: TGCGCCAGCAGGGAAGACGGGAGTAGACATGAGCAGTTCTTC. Encoded protein: CASREDGSRHEQFF. Drawing the rest from reference TRBV5-1 and TRBJ2-1, the complete variable domain is KAGVTQTPRYLIKTRGQQVTLSCSPISGHRSVSWYQQTPGQGLQFLFEYFSETQRNKGNFPGRFSGRQFSNSRSEMNVSTLELGDSALYLCASREDGSRHEQFFGPGTRLTVL.

This clonotype was found a few times. CDR3 in DNA: TGTGCCACCGCCCCGGGATCGGCGAACACTGAAGCTTTCTTT. Translating gives CATAPGSANTEAFF. The rearrangement joins TRBV24-1 to TRBJ1-1; D is ambiguous. The CDR3 totals 14 residues. V gave up 9 bases and J gave up 1 base, with 14 bases separating them. Per the germline V gene, CDR1 is KGHDR and CDR2 is SFDVKD.

This chain joins TRBV7-2 and TRBJ2-5; tentatively, D is TRBD2 (6 bases). This CDR3 has 15 residues. Trimming removed 7 bases at V and 5 bases at J, with 20 bases between. Germline V lookup: CDR1 SGHTA, CDR2 FQGNSA. In DNA, the CDR3 is TGTGCCAGCACACAGCGTAGCCCCGGAGGGGAGACCCAGTACTTC. As protein: CASTQRSPGGETQYF.

This clonotype came up many times. J is TRBJ2-7 and V is TRBV7-9, with D uncertain. Between the trimmed V and J ends, which lost 1 base and 7 bases, there was a span of 11 bases. From germline, CDR1 is SEHNR and CDR2 FQNEAQ (reference sequence). The CDR3 runs to 13 residues. The CDR3 DNA sequence: TGTGCCAGCAGCTTAGACACGCAACGGGAGCAGTACTTC. Its protein product is CASSLDTQREQYF.

With regard to this clonotype: A much larger clonotype is one base distant, so this may be a read error. This sequence joins TRBV9 and TRBJ2-7, with TRBD2 matching 8 bases. CDR1 SGDLS and CDR2 YYNGEE come from the germline V gene. This CDR3 spans 14 amino acids. The CDR3: CASSGLAGSYEQNF. The CDR3 DNA sequence: TGTGCCAGCAGCGGATTAGCGGGGTCCTACGAGCAGAACTTC.

The chain couples TRBV12-3 or TRBV12-4 to TRBJ1-1; D is possibly TRBD1 (5 bases). The CDR3 is 21 residues long. Trimming took 6 bases from V and 4 from J, leaving 36 bases between them. The CDR3 spells CASRPSSMARGVRAIFTEAFF. The CDR3 DNA sequence: TGTGCCAGCAGACCCTCCAGTATGGCTAGGGGCGTGAGGGCAATCTTCACTGAAGCTTTCTTT.

The chain couples TRBV10-3 to TRBJ2-5, with D possibly matching TRBD1 (5 bases). The V gene lost 4 bases and the J gene lost 5 bases, with 11 bases spanning the gap. This CDR3 has 13 residues. In germline, CDR1 is ENHRY, CDR2 SYGVKD. The CDR3 region has the DNA TGTGCCATCAGTGTTGGGGCAATTGAGACCCAGTACTTC. Translation: CAISVGAIETQYF.

This clonotype showed up many times. The chain combines TRBV6-5 with TRBJ1-1; D unresolved. Trimming removed 2 bases at V and 6 bases at J, with 10 bases between. The CDR3 is 13 amino acids. CDR1 and CDR2 from the germline V gene are MNHEY and SVGAGI. CDR3 nucleotide sequence: TGTGCCAGCAGTTACCGGACTCGGGCTGAAGCTTTCTTT. It codes for CASSYRTRAEAFF.

This chain joins TRBV12-3 or TRBV12-4 and TRBJ1-2; D may be TRBD1 (5 bases). V was cut by 6 bases and J by 4 bases, with 18 bases left in between. The CDR3 spans 15 residues. The CDR3 reads CASSPQGGVPYGYTF. The CDR3 DNA follows: TGTGCCAGCAGCCCCCAGGGCGGGGTCCCCTATGGCTACACCTTC.

This clonotype has only a few counts. The J gene is TRBJ1-5, the V gene TRBV27, with D maybe TRBD1 (6 bases). Germline lookup yields CDR1 MNHEY and CDR2 SMNVEV (reference sequence). CDR3 length equals 16 residues. Trimming shortened V by 6 bases and J by 0 bases, and 15 bases separated the two germline ends. The CDR3 sequence is CASSGIQGISNQPQHF. CDR3 nucleotides: TGTGCCAGCAGCGGGATACAGGGAATTAGCAATCAGCCCCAGCATTTT.

This clonotype has a handful of counts. The chain combines TRBV7-2 with TRBJ1-5; D gene unclear. The V and J ends lost 5 bases and 5 bases respectively, with 10 bases between them. The CDR3 is 13 amino acids. The germline CDR1 and CDR2 sequences are SGHTA and FQGNSA. The CDR3 region is CASSPFEDQPQHF. CDR3 coding DNA: TGTGCCAGCAGCCCCTTCGAGGATCAGCCCCAGCATTTT.

The chain couples TRBV27 to TRBJ1-1; no firm D call. The germline V and J ends were trimmed by 2 bases and 1 base, with 8 bases remaining between them. The CDR3 consists of 14 residues. Germline loops: CDR1 MNHEY, CDR2 SMNVEV (reference sequence). CDR3 in amino acids: CASSLTTPNTEAFF. The CDR3 DNA reads TGTGCCAGCAGTTTAACTACCCCGAACACTGAAGCTTTCTTT.

This chain uses TRBV4-3 with TRBJ1-5; 8 positions match TRBD1. Germline-derived CDR1 and CDR2 are LGHNA and YSLEER. V was pared by 3 bases and J by 9 bases, with 10 bases of the junction left unmatched. The CDR3 extends over 15 amino acids. The CDR3 nucleotides read TGCGCCAGCAGCCAGTTGACAGGGGCCCATGGGCCCCAGCATTTT. It codes for CASSQLTGAHGPQHF.

This clonotype was recorded many times. V is TRBV29-1 and J is TRBJ2-7; 9 bases line up with TRBD1. The length of the CDR3 is 14 residues. After removal of 7 bases from V and 6 bases from J, the junction contained 13 bases not matched to a gene. Germline values: CDR1 SQVTM, CDR2 ANQGSEA. The CDR3 DNA is TGCAGCGCTACGACGGGGACAGGGCCCTCCGAGCAGTACTTC. This translates into CSATTGTGPSEQYF.

This clonotype was observed once. The chain combines TRBV14 with TRBJ1-1, with D perhaps matching TRBD1 (5 bases). With 4 bases removed from V and 13 bases from J, the gap between germline ends came to 13 bases. CDR1 and CDR2 (germline): SGHDN, FVKESK. The CDR3 runs to 11 residues. The CDR3 region is CASSRALGGFF. For the CDR3, the DNA is TGTGCCAGCAGCCGAGCGTTGGGGGGTTTCTTT.

In regard to this clonotype: A much larger clone sits a single nucleotide away, making a read error possible. The rearrangement links TRBV20-1 to TRBJ2-1; no clear D gene. CDR1 and CDR2 from the germline V gene are DFQATT and SNEGSKA (reference sequence). V was cut by 6 bases and J by 12 bases, with 15 bases left in between. This CDR3 is built from 11 residues. The CDR3 sequence is CSADLALRQFF. As DNA, the CDR3 is TGCAGTGCCGATCTCGCCCTGAGGCAGTTCTTC.

The DNA of the CDR3 is TGTGCCAGCAGTCCCCCAGGGGGCCGGGAGCTGTTTTTT. It is translated as CASSPPGGRELFF. V is TRBV6-5 and J is TRBJ2-2; TRBD1 matches 8 bases. V trimming: 5 bases; J trimming: 9 bases; junction bases outside the gene matches: 5. The length of the CDR3 is 13 residues. The V gene's germline CDR1 is MNHEY and CDR2 SVGAGI.

The chain carries TRBV7-2 and TRBJ1-2; D is ambiguous. The CDR3 consists of 13 residues. The V gene lost 5 bases and the J gene lost 1 base, with 8 bases spanning the gap. Germline V gene data show CDR1 as SGHTA and CDR2 as FQGNSA. Here the CDR3 reads CASSADLNYGYTF. CDR3 nucleotides: TGTGCCAGCAGCGCGGACCTTAACTATGGCTACACCTTC.

This clonotype has ten or more counts. V gene TRBV10-3 combines with J gene TRBJ2-7, with D possibly being TRBD1 (5 bases). V was shortened by 3 bases and J by 6 bases, with 9 bases between the two germline ends. This CDR3 region has 12 residues. Germline V gives CDR1 ENHRY, CDR2 SYGVKD. The CDR3 coding sequence is TGTGCCATCAGTGAATGGGGCTCCGAGCAGTACTTC. Its translation is CAISEWGSEQYF.

The genes are TRBV24-1 and TRBJ2-1, with TRBD2 as a possible D gene (6 bases). The CDR3 is 17 residues long. Per germline, CDR1 KGHDR and CDR2 SFDVKD. Trimming pared 2 bases from V and 4 bases from J, leaving 17 bases between. The CDR3 loop is CATSDSTWDFTYNEQFF. The CDR3 nucleotides are TGTGCCACCAGTGATTCCACCTGGGACTTTACATACAATGAGCAGTTCTTC.

This clonotype was picked up many times. The V gene is TRBV4-3, the J gene TRBJ1-2; 7 bases fit TRBD1. Germline CDR1 is LGHNA and CDR2 is YSLEER. The ends lost 0 bases at V and 8 bases at J; junction bases unmatched: 15. This CDR3 spans 17 amino acids. This chain's CDR3 is CASSQDTGQALGVGYTF. The CDR3 DNA reads as TGCGCCAGCAGCCAAGATACAGGACAGGCGTTGGGAGTGGGCTACACCTTC.

This clonotype was seen a handful of times. For the CDR3, the DNA is TGTGCCAGCAGCCGGGAGGGCCGCCGGGATACGCAGTATTTT. Protein: CASSREGRRDTQYF. The V gene is TRBV11-2, the J gene TRBJ2-3, with 8 bases identical to TRBD2. Germline CDR1 SGHAT, CDR2 FQNNGV. The CDR3 has 14 residues. V shed 5 bases, J shed 6 bases, and the junction held 7 bases outside the gene matches.

This clonotype showed up just once. V gene TRBV15 combines with J gene TRBJ2-3; D may match TRBD1 or TRBD2 (5 bases each). V lost 0 bases, J lost 0 bases, and 22 bases lay in between. The germline gives CDR1 LNHNV, CDR2 YYDKDF (reference sequence). The CDR3 has 20 amino acids. The CDR3, as DNA: TGTGCCACCAGCAGAGAACAACTTTACCCCGGGACGGTTAGCACAGATACGCAGTATTTT. This gives the protein CATSREQLYPGTVSTDTQYF. The full variable domain, rest sourced from reference TRBV15 and TRBJ2-3, is DAMVIQNPRYQVTQFGKPVTLSCSQTLNHNVMYWYQQKSSQAPKLLFHYYDKDFNNEADTPDNFQSRRPNTSFCFLDIRSPGLGDTAMYLCATSREQLYPGTVSTDTQYFGPGTRLTVL.